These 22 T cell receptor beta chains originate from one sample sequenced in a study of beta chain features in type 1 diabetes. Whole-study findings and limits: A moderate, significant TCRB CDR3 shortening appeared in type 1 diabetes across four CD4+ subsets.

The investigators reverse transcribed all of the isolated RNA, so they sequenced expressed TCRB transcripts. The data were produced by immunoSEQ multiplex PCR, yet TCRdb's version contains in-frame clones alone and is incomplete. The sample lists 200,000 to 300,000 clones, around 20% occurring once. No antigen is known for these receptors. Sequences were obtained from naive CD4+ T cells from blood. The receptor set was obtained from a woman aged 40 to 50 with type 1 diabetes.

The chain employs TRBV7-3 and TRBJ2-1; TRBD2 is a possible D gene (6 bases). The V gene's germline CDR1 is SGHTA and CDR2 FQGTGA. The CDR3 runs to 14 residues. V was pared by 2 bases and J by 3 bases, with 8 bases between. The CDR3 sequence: CASSLGEVYNEQFF. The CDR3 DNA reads TGTGCCAGCAGCTTAGGGGAGGTCTACAATGAGCAGTTCTTC.

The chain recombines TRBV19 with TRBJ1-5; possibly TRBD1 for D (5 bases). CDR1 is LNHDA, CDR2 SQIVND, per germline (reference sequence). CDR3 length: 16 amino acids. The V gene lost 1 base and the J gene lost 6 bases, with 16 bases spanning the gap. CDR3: CASSIGAGGASQPQHF. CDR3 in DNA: TGTGCCAGTAGTATAGGGGCCGGAGGGGCGAGTCAGCCCCAGCATTTT.

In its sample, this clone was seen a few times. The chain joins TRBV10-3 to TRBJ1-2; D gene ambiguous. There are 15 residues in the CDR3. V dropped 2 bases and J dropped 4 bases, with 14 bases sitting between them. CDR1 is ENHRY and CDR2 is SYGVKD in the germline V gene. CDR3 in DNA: TGTGCCATCAGTGAGGCGACACCCGGACTCTATGGCTACACCTTC. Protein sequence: CAISEATPGLYGYTF.

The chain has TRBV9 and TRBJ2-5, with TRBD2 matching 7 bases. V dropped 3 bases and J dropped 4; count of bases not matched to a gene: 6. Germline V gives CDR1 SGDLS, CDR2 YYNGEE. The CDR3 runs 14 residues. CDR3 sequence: CASSEPPGGETQYF. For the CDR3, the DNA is TGTGCCAGCAGCGAGCCACCGGGGGGAGAGACCCAGTACTTC.

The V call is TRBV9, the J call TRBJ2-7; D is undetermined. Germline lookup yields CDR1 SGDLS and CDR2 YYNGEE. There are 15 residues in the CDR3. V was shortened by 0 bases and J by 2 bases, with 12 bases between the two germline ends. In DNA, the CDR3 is TGTGCCAGCAGCGTAGAAGTGGGCCTCCCCTACGAGCAGTACTTC. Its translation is CASSVEVGLPYEQYF.

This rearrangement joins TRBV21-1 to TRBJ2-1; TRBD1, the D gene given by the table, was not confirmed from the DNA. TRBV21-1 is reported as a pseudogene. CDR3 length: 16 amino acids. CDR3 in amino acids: CASNGITFGSYNEQFF. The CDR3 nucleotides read TGTGCCAGCAATGGCATTACCTTTGGCTCCTACAATGAGCAGTTCTTC.

The CDR3 reads CASSENREWTQYF. The CDR3, as DNA: TGTGCCAGCAGTGAAAATAGGGAGTGGACCCAGTACTTC. The chain links TRBV6-1 to TRBJ2-5; maybe TRBD2 (5 bases). The CDR3 contains 13 residues. The V gene's germline CDR1 is MNHNS and CDR2 SASEGT. V lost 2 bases to trimming and J lost 7 bases, with 11 bases between them.

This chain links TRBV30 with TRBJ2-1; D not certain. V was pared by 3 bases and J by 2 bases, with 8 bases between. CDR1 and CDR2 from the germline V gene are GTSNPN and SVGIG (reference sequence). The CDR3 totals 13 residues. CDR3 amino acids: CAWRSSPYNEQFF. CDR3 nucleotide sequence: TGTGCCTGGAGATCCTCCCCCTACAATGAGCAGTTCTTC.

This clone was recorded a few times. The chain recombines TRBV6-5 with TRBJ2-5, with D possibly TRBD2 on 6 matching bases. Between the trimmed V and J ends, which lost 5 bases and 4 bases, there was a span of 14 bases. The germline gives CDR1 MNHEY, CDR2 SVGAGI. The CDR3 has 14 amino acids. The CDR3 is CASSLDYRGETQYF. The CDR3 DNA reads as TGTGCCAGCAGTCTGGACTACCGCGGAGAGACCCAGTACTTC.

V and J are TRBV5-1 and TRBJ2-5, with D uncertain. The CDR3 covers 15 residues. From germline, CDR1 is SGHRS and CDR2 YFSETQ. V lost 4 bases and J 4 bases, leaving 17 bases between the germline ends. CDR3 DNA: TGCGCCAGCAGCATCCGGATCGGTAGCCGAGAGACCCAGTACTTC. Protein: CASSIRIGSRETQYF.

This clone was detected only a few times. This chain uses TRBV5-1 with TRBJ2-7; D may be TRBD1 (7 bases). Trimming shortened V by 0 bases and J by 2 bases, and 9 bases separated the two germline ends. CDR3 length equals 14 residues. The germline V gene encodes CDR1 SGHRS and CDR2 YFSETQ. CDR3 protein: CASSLGGTAYEQYF. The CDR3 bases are TGCGCCAGCAGCTTGGGCGGGACAGCCTACGAGCAGTACTTC.

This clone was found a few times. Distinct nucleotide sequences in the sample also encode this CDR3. The CDR3 nucleotides are TGCAGCGTTGTAACAGCATTGAACACTGAAGCTTTCTTT. Residues: CSVVTALNTEAFF. The chain is built from TRBV29-1 and TRBJ1-1; D uncertain. The CDR3 extends over 13 amino acids. V shed 4 bases and J shed 0 bases, with 9 bases lying between them. The germline V gene has CDR1 SQVTM and CDR2 ANQGSEA.

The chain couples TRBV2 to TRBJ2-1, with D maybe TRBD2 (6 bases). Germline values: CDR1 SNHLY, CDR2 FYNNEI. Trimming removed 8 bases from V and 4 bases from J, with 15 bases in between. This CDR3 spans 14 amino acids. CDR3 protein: CASLLGTLYNEQFF. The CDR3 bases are TGTGCCAGCCTTCTGGGGACTCTTTACAATGAGCAGTTCTTC.

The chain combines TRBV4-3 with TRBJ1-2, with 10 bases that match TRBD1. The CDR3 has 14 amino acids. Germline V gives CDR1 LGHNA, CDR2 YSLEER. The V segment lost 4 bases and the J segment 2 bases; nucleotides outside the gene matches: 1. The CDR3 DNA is TGCGCCAGCAGCCGGGACAGGGGAAACTATGGCTACACCTTC. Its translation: CASSRDRGNYGYTF.

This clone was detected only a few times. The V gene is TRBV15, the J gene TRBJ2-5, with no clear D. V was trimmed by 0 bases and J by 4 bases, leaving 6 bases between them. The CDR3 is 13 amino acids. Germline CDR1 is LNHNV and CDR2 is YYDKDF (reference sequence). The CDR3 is CATSRDRRETQYF. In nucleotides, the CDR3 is TGTGCCACCAGCAGAGATCGGAGAGAGACCCAGTACTTC.

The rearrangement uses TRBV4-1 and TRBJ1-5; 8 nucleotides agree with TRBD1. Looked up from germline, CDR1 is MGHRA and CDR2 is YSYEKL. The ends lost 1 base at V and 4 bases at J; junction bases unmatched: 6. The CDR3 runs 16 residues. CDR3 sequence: CASSQAVQGGNQPQHF. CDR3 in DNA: TGCGCCAGCAGCCAAGCCGTACAGGGGGGTAATCAGCCCCAGCATTTT.

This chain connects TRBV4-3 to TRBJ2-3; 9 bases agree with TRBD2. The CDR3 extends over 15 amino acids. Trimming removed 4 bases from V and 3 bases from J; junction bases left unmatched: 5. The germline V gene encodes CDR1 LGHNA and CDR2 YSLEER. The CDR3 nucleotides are TGCGCCAGCAGCCGGGGACTAGCTAGGACAGATACGCAGTATTTT. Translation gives CASSRGLARTDTQYF.

The CDR3 reads CASSFLDRESPLHF. DNA of the CDR3: TGCGCCAGCAGCTTTCTAGACAGGGAATCACCCCTCCACTTT. This chain links TRBV5-1 with TRBJ1-6; 7 bases fit TRBD1. This CDR3 is built from 14 residues. The V gene's germline CDR1 is SGHRS and CDR2 YFSETQ. J lost 10 bases, V lost 2 bases, and 6 bases had no gene match.

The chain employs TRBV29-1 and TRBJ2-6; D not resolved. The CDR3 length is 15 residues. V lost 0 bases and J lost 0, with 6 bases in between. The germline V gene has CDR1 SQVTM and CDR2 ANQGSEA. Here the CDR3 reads CSVEDGRSGANVLTF. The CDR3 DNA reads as TGCAGCGTTGAAGATGGCCGCTCTGGGGCCAACGTCCTGACTTTC.

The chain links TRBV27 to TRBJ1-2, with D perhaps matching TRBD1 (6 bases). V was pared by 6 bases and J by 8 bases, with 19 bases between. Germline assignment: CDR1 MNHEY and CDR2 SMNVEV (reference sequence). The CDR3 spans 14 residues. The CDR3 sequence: CASRVSYRDEGYTF. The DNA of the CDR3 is TGTGCCAGCAGAGTGAGCTACAGGGACGAGGGCTACACCTTC.

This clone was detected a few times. CDR3 loop: CASSPEVNSNQPQHF. The CDR3 bases are TGTGCCAGCAGTCCTGAGGTTAATAGCAATCAGCCCCAGCATTTT. V gene TRBV6-6 combines with J gene TRBJ1-5, with D unresolved. Germline assignment: CDR1 MNHNY and CDR2 SVGAGI (reference sequence). CDR3 length: 15 residues. Trimming removed 5 bases from V and 0 bases from J, with 11 bases in between.

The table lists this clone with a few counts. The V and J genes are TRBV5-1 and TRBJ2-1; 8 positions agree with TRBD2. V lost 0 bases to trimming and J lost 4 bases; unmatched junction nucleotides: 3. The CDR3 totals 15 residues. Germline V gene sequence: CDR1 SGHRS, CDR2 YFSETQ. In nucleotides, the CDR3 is TGCGCCAGCAGCTTGGGACTAGCGACATACAATGAGCAGTTCTTC. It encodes CASSLGLATYNEQFF.